This entry features one T cell receptor beta chain sequence. The clone's antigen remains unknown. No much larger clone exists at a distance of one base, and base qualities are not known. The CDR3 contains 16 residues, cysteine and phenylalanine counted. Only the CDR3 region is kept as DNA, spanning 48 bases read in frame from base 1. V is trimmed back by 5 bases and J by 3 bases, and the junction contains 9 bases that no gene match accounts for. CDR1 and CDR2 are read off the germline V gene (reference sequence) as SEHNR and FQNEAQ. This record belongs to a study of shared clonotypes between healthy human individuals (dated by TCRdb to about 2020). Some background on the complete study: A couple of women and a few men aged 18 to 49 years were included in the cohort. Blood TCR repertoires of about 5 healthy adults were deeply sequenced to estimate repertoire size and the extent of clonotype sharing between individuals. Per donor, three plates each were used for CD4 naive and CD4 memory, two for CD8 naive, and one for CD8 memory. Libraries were prepared and TCR repertoires were sequenced by different laboratories using diverse techniques, in order to increase sequencing depth and limit assay-specific biases. Per donor, leukapheresis produced somewhere between about 0.9 and 9.5 billion PBMCs.

TCR CDR3 regions were amplified from genomic DNA by multiplex PCR using the deep immunoSEQ assay. Genomic DNA extracted from each cell subset was distributed evenly over all wells of several immunoSEQ 96-well plates, and each plate served as one replicate. For sorted subsets, each replicate PCR was loaded with approximately 200 ng genomic DNA, equivalent to 32,000 or so T cell genomes. Purified libraries were quantified with a Qubit 3.0 fluorometer, sized on a Bioanalyzer 2100, and re-quantified with the KAPA Library Quantification kit. Each immunoSEQ 96-well plate was sequenced on its own single-read 150-cycle Illumina NextSeq 550 flow cell. The authors' analysis ran thus. Because only junctional sequences without quality scores were contained in the immunoSEQ output, filtering matching that applied to full-length reads could not be performed. To assign V/J genes and CDR3, sequences were annotated against IMGT germline references using PyIR, a Python wrapper for IgBLAST v1.9. Reads with weak V/J assignments (E-value above 1e-6), missing CDR3, stop codons, out-of-frame junctions, or ambiguous translated residues were removed. A V3J clonotype was defined by an identical inferred V gene, J gene, and CDR3 amino acid sequence. Percentage overlap between repertoires was calculated by dividing the number of shared unique clonotypes by the size of the smaller repertoire. RTK rarefaction, the Chao1 estimator, and Recon v2.1 estimates of unobserved clonotypes were used to assess repertoire richness. Generation probabilities for all TCRbeta clonotypes obtained by the gDNA method from a few donors were computed using OLGA. TCRdb took this table from immuneACCESS and kept in-frame rearrangements with V and J called. Such tables lack part of the clones; where checked against another copy, unresolved V genes explain under half of the gap, and the rest is unexplained. V and J calls and clone size are those listed in that table; D and trimming were worked out from the DNA. Across this sample there are around 560,000 clones, with approximately 95% seen only once. The leading ten clones occupy over 0.1% of the sample.

CD8 naive samples consisted of CD45RO-negative cells that were positively selected for CCR7, yielding a CD45RA+CCR7+ population without TemRA cells. The donors were healthy, HIV-negative adults who had no recently reported acute infections or vaccinations. Every donor was a Caucasian adult living in Nashville, Tennessee, USA. After blood collection by leukapheresis, PBMCs were isolated using Ficoll-Histopaque density gradient centrifugation and then cryopreserved in the vapor phase of liquid nitrogen. Purity and quantity of every magnetically sorted T cell population were checked by analytical flow cytometry. From each sorted fraction, genomic DNA was isolated and quantified by UV absorbance on a Nanodrop 2000c. Overall results and qualifications from the work: Pairwise subsampling indicated that sequencing depth was expected to affect the degree of clonotype sharing among donors. Estimated clonotype richness was generally larger for naive than for memory subsets. Clonotypes shared by all four sorted-subset donors showed higher generation probabilities than non-shared clonotypes. Even with the large sequencing depth, rarefaction of the sorted-subset datasets indicated that sequencing was incomplete. The genetic and exposure-history diversity represented was limited by the small number of donors. Sampling was restricted to blood, and TCR repertoires in tissues likely differ from the TCR repertoires found in blood. When four donors were compared, the shared fraction of clonotypes was 5% to 6.5% for naive CD4, less than 4% for naive CD8, roughly 2.3% for memory CD4, and 0.35% to 0.4% for memory CD8.

The V gene is TRBV7-9 and the J gene is TRBJ2-7; 11 bases in between match TRBD2. The sequence was obtained from a woman in her 30s in good health. The sample consisted of naive CD8+ T cells sorted from blood. Read against the paper, the sample's cell subset or site label means: CD45RA+CCR7+. The nucleotides are TGTGCCAGCAGCCCAACTGCCGGGACTAGCGGCTACGAGCAGTACTTC. Its amino acids are CASSPTAGTSGYEQYF.